This T cell receptor beta chain came from a study of T cells expressing NK-cell markers. The wider study: Sorted CD3+CD56+NKG2C+, CD3+CD56+NKG2C- and CD3+CD56-NKG2C+ T cells provided the TCR beta repertoires.

It was by 5'RACE template switching with UMIs that TCR beta cDNA was made. TCRdb reprocessed the 5' RACE reads and keeps a single row for each CDR3 protein, giving no DNA. The sample holds 550,000 or so distinct CDR3 sequences. CDR1 is SNHLY, CDR2 FYNNEI, per germline. The length of the CDR3 is 17 residues. The TCR originated in a man between 18 and 29 years old in good health. V usage is TRBV2 and J usage is TRBJ2-5; TCRdb outputs TRBD1, but without DNA this stays unchecked. The material sequenced was blood T cells: a sorted CD56 or NKG2C T cell subset, CD4+ or CD8+ T cells, or bulk PBMC T cells (not recorded which). CDR3 amino acids: CASSKILGQGVGETQYF.